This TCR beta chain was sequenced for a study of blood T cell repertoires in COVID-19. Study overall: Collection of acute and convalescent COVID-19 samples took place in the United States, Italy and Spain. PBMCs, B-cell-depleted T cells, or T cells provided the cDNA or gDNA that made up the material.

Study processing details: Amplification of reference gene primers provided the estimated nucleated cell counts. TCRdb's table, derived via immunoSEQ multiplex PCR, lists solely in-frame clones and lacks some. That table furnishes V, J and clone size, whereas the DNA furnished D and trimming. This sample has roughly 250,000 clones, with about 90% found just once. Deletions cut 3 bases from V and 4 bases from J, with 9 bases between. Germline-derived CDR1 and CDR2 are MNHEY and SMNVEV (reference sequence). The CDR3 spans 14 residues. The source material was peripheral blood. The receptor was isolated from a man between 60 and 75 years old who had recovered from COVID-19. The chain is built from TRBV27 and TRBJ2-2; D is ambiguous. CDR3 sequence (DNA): TGTGCCAGCAGTTTCATAACCGGCACCGGGGAGCTGTTTTTT. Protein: CASSFITGTGELFF.